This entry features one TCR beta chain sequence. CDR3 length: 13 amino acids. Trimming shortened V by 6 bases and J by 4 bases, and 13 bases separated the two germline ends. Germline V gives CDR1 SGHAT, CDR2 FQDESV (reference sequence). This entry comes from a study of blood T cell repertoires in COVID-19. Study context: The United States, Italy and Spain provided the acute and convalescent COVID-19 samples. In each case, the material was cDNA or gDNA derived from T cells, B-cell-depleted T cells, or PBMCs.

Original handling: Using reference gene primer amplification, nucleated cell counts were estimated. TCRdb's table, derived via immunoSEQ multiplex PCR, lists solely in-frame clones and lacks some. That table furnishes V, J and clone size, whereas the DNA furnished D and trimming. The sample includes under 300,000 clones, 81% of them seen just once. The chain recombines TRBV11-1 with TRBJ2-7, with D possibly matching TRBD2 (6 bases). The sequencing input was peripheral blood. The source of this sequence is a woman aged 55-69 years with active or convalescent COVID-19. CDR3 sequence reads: CASRSGGDYEQYF. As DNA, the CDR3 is TGTGCCAGCAGATCCGGCGGGGATTACGAGCAGTACTTC.